Sequencing of this T cell receptor (beta chain) was carried out in a study of spatial heterogeneity in lung cancer. General study points: Intratumoral expanded alpha and beta TCR counts were found to track tumor mutation counts. Nonsynonymous mutation counts, ubiquitous and regional, were tracked by the respective counts of ubiquitous and regional expanded TCRs.

Trimming took 5 bases from V and 2 from J, leaving 19 bases between them. CDR1 is DFQATT and CDR2 is SNEGSKA in the germline V gene (reference sequence). The CDR3 has 16 residues. Time point reported: sample taken at primary tumor resection. The input material, whole RNA from tumor, nontumor lung or frozen PBMC, was sequenced unsorted. Each TCR cDNA molecule bore a unique molecular identifier. TCRdb used MiXCR to reprocess the 5' RACE reads, holding one entry per CDR3 protein. The sample consists of about 18,000 distinct CDR3 sequences, around 6.8% of them appearing once. This clonotype occurred many times. The antigen remains undetermined.

The sample here was lung tumor tissue, taken at surgery. The rearrangement joins TRBV20-1 to TRBJ2-4; D possibly uses TRBD1 or TRBD2 (6 bases each). The TCR was taken from a male donor with early-stage non-small cell lung cancer. The CDR3 loop is CSASSGGGGPKNIQYF. Written as DNA, the CDR3 is TGCAGTGCTTCCAGCGGTGGAGGGGGACCCAAAAACATTCAGTACTTC.